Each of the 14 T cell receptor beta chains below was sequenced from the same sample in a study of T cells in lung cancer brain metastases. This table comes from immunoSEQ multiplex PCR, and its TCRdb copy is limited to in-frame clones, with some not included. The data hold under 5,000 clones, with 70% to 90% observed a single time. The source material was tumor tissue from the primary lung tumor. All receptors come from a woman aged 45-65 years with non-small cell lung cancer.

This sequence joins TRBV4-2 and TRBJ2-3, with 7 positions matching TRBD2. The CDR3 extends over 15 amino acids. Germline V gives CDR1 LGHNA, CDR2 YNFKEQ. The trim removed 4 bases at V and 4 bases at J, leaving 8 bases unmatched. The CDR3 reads CASSPGGSGPDTQYF. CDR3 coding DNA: TGTGCCAGCAGCCCCGGCGGGAGCGGGCCAGATACGCAGTATTTT.

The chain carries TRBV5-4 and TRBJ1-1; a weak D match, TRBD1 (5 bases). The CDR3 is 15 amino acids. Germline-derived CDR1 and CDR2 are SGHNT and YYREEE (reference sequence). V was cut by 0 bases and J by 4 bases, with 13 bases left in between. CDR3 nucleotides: TGTGCCAGCAGCTTGGCTCGGGGGTCGGGCACTGAAGCTTTCTTT. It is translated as CASSLARGSGTEAFF.

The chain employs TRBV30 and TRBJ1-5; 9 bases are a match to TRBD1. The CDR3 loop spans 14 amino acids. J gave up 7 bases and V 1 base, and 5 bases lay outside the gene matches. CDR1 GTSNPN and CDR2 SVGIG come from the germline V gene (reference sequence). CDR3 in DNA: TGTGCCTGGAGTGGGACAGGGGATGGCCAGCCCCAGCATTTT. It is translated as CAWSGTGDGQPQHF.

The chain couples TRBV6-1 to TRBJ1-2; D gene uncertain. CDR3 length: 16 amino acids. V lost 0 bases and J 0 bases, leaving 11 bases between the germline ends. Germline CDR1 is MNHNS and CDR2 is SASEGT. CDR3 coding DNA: TGTGCCAGCAGTGAAGCGGCGGCAGAATCTAACTATGGCTACACCTTC. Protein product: CASSEAAAESNYGYTF.

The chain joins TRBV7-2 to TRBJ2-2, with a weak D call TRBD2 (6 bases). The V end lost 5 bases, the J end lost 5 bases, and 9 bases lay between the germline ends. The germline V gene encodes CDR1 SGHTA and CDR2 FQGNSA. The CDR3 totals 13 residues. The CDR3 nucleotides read TGTGCCAGCAGCGGAAGCGGGACCGGGGAGCTGTTTTTT. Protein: CASSGSGTGELFF.

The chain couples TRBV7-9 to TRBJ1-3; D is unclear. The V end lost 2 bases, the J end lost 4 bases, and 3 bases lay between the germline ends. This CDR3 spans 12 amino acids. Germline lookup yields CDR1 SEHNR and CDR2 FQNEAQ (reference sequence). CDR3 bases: TGTGCCAGCAGCTTACCCGGAAACACCATATATTTT. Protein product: CASSLPGNTIYF.

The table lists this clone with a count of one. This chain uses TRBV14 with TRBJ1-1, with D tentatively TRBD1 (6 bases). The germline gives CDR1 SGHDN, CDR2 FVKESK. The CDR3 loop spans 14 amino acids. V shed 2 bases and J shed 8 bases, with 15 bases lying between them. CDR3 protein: CASSQLTTGTEAFF. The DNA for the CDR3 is TGTGCCAGCAGCCAATTAACCACCGGGACAGAAGCTTTCTTT.

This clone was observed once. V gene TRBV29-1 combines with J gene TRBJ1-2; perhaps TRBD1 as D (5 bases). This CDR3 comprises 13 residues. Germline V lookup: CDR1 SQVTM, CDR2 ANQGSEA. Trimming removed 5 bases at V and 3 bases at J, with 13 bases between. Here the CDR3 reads CSVRQGGDYGYTF. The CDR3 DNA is TGCAGCGTTCGGCAGGGCGGCGACTATGGCTACACCTTC.

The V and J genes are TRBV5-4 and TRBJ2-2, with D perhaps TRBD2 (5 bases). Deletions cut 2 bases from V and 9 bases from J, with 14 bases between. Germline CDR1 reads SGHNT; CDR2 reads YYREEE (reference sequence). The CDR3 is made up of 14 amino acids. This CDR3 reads CASSFAEGPRELFF. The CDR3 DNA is TGTGCCAGCAGCTTTGCAGAGGGCCCCAGGGAGCTGTTTTTT.

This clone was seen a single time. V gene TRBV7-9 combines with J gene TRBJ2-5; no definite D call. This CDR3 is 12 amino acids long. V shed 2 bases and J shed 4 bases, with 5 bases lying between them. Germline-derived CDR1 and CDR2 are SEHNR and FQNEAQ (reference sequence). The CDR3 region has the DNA TGTGCCAGCAGCTTACTGGCAGAGACCCAGTACTTC. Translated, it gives CASSLLAETQYF.

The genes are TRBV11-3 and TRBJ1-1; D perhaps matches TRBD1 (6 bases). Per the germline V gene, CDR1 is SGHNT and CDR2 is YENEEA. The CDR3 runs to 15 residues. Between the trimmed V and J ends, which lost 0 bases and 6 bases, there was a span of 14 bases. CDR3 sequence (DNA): TGTGCCAGCAGCTTAGATCAAGGGGGGCGCGCTGAAGCTTTCTTT. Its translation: CASSLDQGGRAEAFF.

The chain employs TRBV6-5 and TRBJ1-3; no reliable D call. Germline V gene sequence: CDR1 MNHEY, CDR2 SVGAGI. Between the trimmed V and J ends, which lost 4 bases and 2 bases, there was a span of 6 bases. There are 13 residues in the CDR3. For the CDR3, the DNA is TGTGCCAGCAGTTTCGGAGCTGGAAACACCATATATTTT. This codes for CASSFGAGNTIYF.

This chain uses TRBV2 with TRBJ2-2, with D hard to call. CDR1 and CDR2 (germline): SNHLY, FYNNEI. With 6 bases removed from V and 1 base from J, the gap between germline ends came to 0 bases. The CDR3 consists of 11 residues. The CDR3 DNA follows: TGTGCCAGCAGGAACACCGGGGAGCTGTTTTTT. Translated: CASRNTGELFF. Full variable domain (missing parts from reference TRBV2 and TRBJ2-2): EPEVTQTPSHQVTQMGQEVILRCVPISNHLYFYWYRQILGQKVEFLVSFYNNEISEKSEIFDDQFSVERPDGSNFTLKIRSTKLEDSAMYFCASRNTGELFFGEGSRLTVL.

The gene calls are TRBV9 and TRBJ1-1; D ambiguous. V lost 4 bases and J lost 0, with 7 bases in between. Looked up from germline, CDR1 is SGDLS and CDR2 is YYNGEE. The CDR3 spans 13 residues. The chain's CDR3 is CASSFSMNTEAFF. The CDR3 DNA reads TGTGCCAGCAGCTTCAGCATGAACACTGAAGCTTTCTTT.